These 12 T cell receptor beta chains share one sample of origin, sequenced in a study of vaccination effects on CD4 cells after COVID-19. These TCRs are of unknown antigen specificity. Following 10 days of culture, CD4+ T cells were isolated. Assay used: immunoSEQ multiplex PCR; TCRdb lists only in-frame clones, some missing. The sample consists of more than 40,000 clones, 76% of them appearing once. The material was CD4+ T cells from PBMCs cultured without peptide, obtained before COVID-19 vaccination. These receptors were obtained from a human donor who had a prior SARS-CoV-2 infection.

CDR3 in DNA: TGTGCCAGCAGCCGTCGGCCGGGACTAGCGGGAGAGCAGTTCTTC. Its protein product is CASSRRPGLAGEQFF. The chain has TRBV11-2 and TRBJ2-1; 13 positions match TRBD2. CDR3 length: 15 residues. CDR1 and CDR2 from the germline V gene are SGHAT and FQNNGV. J lost 10 bases, V lost 5 bases, and 8 bases had no gene match.

The chain joins TRBV27 to TRBJ1-2; D gene ambiguous. Trimming shortened V by 8 bases and J by 0 bases, and 16 bases separated the two germline ends. This CDR3 has 15 residues. Germline CDR1 reads MNHEY; CDR2 reads SMNVEV (reference sequence). CDR3 bases: TGTGCCAGCCGCAGCTTGAGGGCTACTAACTATGGCTACACCTTC. Protein product: CASRSLRATNYGYTF.

J is TRBJ2-3 and V is TRBV30, with D uncertain. From germline, CDR1 is GTSNPN and CDR2 SVGIG (reference sequence). Trimming shortened V by 2 bases and J by 2 bases, and 17 bases separated the two germline ends. This CDR3 region has 16 residues. The CDR3 nucleotides read TGTGCCTGGAGTACTCTTGGGCAGACGCTCACAGATACGCAGTATTTT. This encodes CAWSTLGQTLTDTQYF.

The chain recombines TRBV7-9 with TRBJ2-5, with 8 bases matching TRBD1. CDR3 size: 15 residues. J was trimmed by 4 bases and V by 2 bases; bases with no gene match: 6. Germline-derived CDR1 and CDR2 are SEHNR and FQNEAQ (reference sequence). DNA of the CDR3: TGTGCCAGCAGCTTAACCGGACAGGGAGGAGAGACCCAGTACTTC. Its protein is CASSLTGQGGETQYF.

The rearrangement uses TRBV7-2 and TRBJ2-5, with 10 bases matching TRBD1. Unmatched junction bases numbered 6, after V lost 1 base and J lost 13 bases. Germline V lookup: CDR1 SGHTA, CDR2 FQGNSA. The CDR3 has 13 residues. DNA for the CDR3: TGTGCCAGCAGCTTAGACAGGGACAGGGGAAGGTACTTC. Its translation: CASSLDRDRGRYF.

This clone ranks as medium-sized. The chain recombines TRBV2 with TRBJ2-5; 9 bases line up with TRBD1. J was trimmed by 5 bases and V by 10 bases; bases with no gene match: 5. This CDR3 region has 12 residues. Germline assignment: CDR1 SNHLY and CDR2 FYNNEI. The DNA for the CDR3 is TGTGCCACCACCGGGACAGGGGAGACCCAGTACTTC. This encodes CATTGTGETQYF.

V gene TRBV7-9 combines with J gene TRBJ2-7; 8 positions agree with TRBD2. There are 16 residues in the CDR3. The germline CDR1 and CDR2 sequences are SEHNR and FQNEAQ (reference sequence). V lost 6 bases to trimming and J lost 6 bases; unmatched junction nucleotides: 16. CDR3 region: CASSILGGASIGEQYF. The CDR3 region has the DNA TGTGCCAGCAGTATACTCGGGGGGGCGTCTATTGGCGAGCAGTACTTC.

V gene TRBV7-2 combines with J gene TRBJ1-3; D remains ambiguous. Trimming cost V 3 bases and J 4 bases, with 13 bases left between them. There are 15 residues in the CDR3. The germline V gene encodes CDR1 SGHTA and CDR2 FQGNSA. CDR3 nucleotide sequence: TGTGCCAGCAGCTTTTACCCACCCAGGGGAAACACCATATATTTT. It encodes CASSFYPPRGNTIYF.

The chain is built from TRBV5-5 and TRBJ2-7; 12 bases fit TRBD2. Germline loops: CDR1 SGHKS, CDR2 YYEKEE (reference sequence). With V trimmed by 0 bases and J by 3 bases, 1 base remained unmatched. The length of the CDR3 is 15 residues. CDR3 nucleotide sequence: TGTGCCAGCAGCTTGGGACTAGCGGGGGACTACGAGCAGTACTTC. Translation: CASSLGLAGDYEQYF.

This clone was found once. The V and J genes are TRBV5-1 and TRBJ2-5; 9 bases agree with TRBD2. CDR1 is SGHRS, CDR2 YFSETQ, per germline. The CDR3 is 15 residues long. V gave up 5 bases and J gave up 5 bases; unmatched junction bases: 10. CDR3 DNA: TGCGCCAGCAGTCCCGGAGCGGGGGGAGGGGAGACCCAGTACTTC. Its translation is CASSPGAGGGETQYF.

The V call is TRBV2, the J call TRBJ2-7; 7 bases fit TRBD1. The CDR3 is 12 residues long. The V gene's germline CDR1 is SNHLY and CDR2 FYNNEI. V shed 7 bases and J 3 bases; nucleotides not matched to a gene: 3. The CDR3 DNA sequence: TGTGCCAGCATGGGACAGATCTACGAGCAGTACTTC. This translates into CASMGQIYEQYF.

The V gene is TRBV5-1, the J gene TRBJ1-2; D is undetermined. The CDR3 has 16 amino acids. Germline CDR1 SGHRS, CDR2 YFSETQ. V lost 0 bases, J lost 8 bases, and 20 bases lay in between. CDR3 sequence: CASSLDGAVRADGYTF. DNA of the CDR3: TGCGCCAGCAGCTTGGATGGAGCCGTGAGGGCTGACGGCTACACCTTC.